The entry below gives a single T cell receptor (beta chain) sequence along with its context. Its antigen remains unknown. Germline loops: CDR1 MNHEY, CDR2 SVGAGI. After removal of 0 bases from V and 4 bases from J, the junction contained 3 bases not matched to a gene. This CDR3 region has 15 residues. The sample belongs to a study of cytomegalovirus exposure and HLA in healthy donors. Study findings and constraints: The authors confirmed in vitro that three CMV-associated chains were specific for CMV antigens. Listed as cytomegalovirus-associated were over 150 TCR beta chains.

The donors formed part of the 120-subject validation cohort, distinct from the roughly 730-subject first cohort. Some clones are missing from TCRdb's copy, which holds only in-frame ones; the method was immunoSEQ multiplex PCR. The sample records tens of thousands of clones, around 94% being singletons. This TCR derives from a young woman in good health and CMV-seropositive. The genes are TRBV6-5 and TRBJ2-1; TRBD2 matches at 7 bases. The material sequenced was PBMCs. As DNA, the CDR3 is TGTGCCAGCAGTTACTCGAGCGGGGAATACAATGAGCAGTTCTTC. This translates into CASSYSSGEYNEQFF.